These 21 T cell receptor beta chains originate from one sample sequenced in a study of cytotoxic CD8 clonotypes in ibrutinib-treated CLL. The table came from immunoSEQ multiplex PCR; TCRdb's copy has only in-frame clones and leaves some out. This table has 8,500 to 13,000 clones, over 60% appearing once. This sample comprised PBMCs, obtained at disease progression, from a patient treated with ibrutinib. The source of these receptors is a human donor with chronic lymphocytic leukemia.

In DNA, the CDR3 is TGCAGTGCTAGGACCAATGAGCAGTTCTTC. Residues: CSARTNEQFF. The chain combines TRBV20-1 with TRBJ2-1; D is unresolved. With 3 bases removed from V and 6 bases from J, the gap between germline ends came to 3 bases. This CDR3 comprises 10 residues. CDR1 and CDR2 from the germline V gene are DFQATT and SNEGSKA (reference sequence).

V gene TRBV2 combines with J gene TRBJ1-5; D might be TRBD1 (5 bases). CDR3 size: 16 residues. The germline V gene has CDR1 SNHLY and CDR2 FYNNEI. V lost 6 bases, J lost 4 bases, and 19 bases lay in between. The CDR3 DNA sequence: TGTGCCAGCAGGCTCGGAGTGGCGGGACCAAATCAGCCCCAGCATTTT. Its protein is CASRLGVAGPNQPQHF.

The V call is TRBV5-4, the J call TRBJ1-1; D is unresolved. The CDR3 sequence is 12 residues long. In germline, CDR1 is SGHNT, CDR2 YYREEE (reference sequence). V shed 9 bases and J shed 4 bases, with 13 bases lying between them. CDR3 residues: CATRTPSTEAFF. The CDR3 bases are TGTGCCACCAGGACCCCTAGCACTGAAGCTTTCTTT.

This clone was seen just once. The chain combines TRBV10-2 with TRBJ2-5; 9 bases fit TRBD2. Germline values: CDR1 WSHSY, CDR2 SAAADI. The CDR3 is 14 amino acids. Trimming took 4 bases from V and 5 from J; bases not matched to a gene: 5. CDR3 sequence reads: CASSGTSGRETQYF. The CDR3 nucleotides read TGCGCCAGCAGTGGAACTAGCGGGCGGGAGACCCAGTACTTC.

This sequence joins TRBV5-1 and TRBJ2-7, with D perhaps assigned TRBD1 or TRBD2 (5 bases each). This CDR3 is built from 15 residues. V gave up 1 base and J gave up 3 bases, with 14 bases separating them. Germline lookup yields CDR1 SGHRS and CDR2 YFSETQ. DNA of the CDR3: TGCGCCAGCAGCTTGTCCGGGACGGAGTACTACGAGCAGTACTTC. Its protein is CASSLSGTEYYEQYF.

CDR3 coding DNA: TGTGCCAGCAGTTCGACAGGGTTGGAGACCCAGTACTTC. It codes for CASSSTGLETQYF. The rearrangement joins TRBV6-5 to TRBJ2-5; 7 bases are shared with TRBD1. CDR1 and CDR2 (germline): MNHEY, SVGAGI. The CDR3 has 13 amino acids. Losses at the gene ends were 4 bases for V and 5 bases for J; bases not matched to a gene: 4.

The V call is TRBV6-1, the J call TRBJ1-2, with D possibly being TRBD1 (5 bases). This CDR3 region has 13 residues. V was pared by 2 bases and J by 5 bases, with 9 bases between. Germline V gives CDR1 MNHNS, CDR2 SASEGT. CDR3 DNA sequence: TGTGCCAGCAGTGAACAGGGACCTTATGGCTACACCTTC. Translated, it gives CASSEQGPYGYTF.

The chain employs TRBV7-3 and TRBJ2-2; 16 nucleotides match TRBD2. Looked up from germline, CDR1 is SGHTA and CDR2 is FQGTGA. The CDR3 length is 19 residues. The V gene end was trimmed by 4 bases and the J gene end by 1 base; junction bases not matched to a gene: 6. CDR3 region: CASSSGTSGRAGNTGELFF. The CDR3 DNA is TGTGCCAGCAGCTCCGGGACTAGCGGGAGGGCCGGGAACACCGGGGAGCTGTTTTTT.

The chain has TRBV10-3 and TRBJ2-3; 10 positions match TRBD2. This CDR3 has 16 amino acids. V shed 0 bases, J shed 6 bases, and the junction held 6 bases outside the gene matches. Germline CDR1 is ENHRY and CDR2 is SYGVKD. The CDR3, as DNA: TGTGCCATCAGTGAGTCGCCTAGCGGGAGTTACGATACGCAGTATTTT. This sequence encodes CAISESPSGSYDTQYF.

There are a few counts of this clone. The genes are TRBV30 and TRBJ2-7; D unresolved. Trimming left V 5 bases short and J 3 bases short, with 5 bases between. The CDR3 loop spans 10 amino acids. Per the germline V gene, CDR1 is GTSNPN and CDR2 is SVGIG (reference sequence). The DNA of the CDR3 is TGTGCCTGGGGAAACTACGAGCAGTACTTC. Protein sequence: CAWGNYEQYF.

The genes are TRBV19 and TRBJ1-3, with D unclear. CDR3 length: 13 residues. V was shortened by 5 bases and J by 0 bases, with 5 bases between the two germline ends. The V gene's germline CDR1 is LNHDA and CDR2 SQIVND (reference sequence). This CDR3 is CASSWNSGNTIYF. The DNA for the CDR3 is TGTGCCAGTAGTTGGAACTCTGGAAACACCATATATTTT.

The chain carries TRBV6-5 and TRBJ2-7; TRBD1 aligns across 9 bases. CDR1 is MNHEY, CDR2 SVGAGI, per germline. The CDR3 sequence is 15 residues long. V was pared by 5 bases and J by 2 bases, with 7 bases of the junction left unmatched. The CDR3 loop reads CASSRQGGIPYEQYF. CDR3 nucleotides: TGTGCCAGCAGTCGACAGGGGGGGATCCCCTACGAGCAGTACTTC.

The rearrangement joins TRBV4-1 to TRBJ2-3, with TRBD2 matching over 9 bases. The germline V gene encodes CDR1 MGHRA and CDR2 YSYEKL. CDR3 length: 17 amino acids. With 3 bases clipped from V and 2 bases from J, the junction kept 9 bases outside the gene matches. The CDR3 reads CASSQGRLAEHTDTQYF. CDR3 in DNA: TGCGCCAGCAGCCAGGGACGACTAGCGGAGCACACAGATACGCAGTATTTT.

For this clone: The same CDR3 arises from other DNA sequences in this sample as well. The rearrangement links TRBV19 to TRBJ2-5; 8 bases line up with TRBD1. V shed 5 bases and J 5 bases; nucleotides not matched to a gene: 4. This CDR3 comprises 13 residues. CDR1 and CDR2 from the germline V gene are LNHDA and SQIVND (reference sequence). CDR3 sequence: CASSSTGEETQYF. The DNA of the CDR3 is TGTGCCAGTAGTTCGACAGGGGAGGAGACCCAGTACTTC.

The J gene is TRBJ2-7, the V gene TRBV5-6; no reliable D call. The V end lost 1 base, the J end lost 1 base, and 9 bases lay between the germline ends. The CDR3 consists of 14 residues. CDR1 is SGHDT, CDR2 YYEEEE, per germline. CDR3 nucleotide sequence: TGTGCCAGCAGCTTGATCCGGGTATCCTACGAGCAGTACTTC. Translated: CASSLIRVSYEQYF.

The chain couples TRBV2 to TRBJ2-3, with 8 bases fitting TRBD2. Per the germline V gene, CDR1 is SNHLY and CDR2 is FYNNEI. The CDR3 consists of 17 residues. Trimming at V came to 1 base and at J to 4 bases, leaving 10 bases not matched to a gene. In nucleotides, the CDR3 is TGTGCCAGCAGTGAAGGGAGGGGTAGCGGGGTCCCAGATACGCAGTATTTT. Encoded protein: CASSEGRGSGVPDTQYF.

The CDR3 DNA reads TGCGCCAGCAGCTTGGCCGAGGTAGGGGAGCAGTACTTC. Its translation: CASSLAEVGEQYF. The chain employs TRBV5-1 and TRBJ2-7; D gene unclear. V lost 0 bases and J lost 7, with 11 bases in between. Germline V gene lookup returns CDR1 SGHRS and CDR2 YFSETQ. The CDR3 is made up of 13 amino acids.

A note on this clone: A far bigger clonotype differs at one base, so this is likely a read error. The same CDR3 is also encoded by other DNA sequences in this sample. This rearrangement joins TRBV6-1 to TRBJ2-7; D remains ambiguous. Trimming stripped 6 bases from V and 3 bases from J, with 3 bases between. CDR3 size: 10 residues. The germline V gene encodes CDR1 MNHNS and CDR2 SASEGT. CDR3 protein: CASRHYEQYF. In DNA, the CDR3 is TGTGCCAGCAGACACTACGAGCAGTACTTC.

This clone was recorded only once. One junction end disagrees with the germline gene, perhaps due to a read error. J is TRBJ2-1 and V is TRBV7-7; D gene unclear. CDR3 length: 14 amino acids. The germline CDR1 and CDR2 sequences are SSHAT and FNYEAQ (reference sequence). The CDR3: CASSLDTINNEQFF. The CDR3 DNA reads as TGTGCTAGCAGCTTAGATACGATTAACAATGAGCAGTTCTTC.

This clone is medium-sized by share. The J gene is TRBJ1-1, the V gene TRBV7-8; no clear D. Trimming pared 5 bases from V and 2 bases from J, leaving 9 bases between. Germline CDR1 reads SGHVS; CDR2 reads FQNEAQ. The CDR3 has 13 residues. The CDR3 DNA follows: TGTGCCAGCAGCGCCTACAGAAACACTGAAGCTTTCTTT. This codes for CASSAYRNTEAFF.

CDR3 sequence: CASTTDRSSYNEQFF. CDR3 nucleotide sequence: TGTGCCAGTACCACGGACAGGAGCTCCTACAATGAGCAGTTCTTC. V usage is TRBV19 and J usage is TRBJ2-1; TRBD1 aligns across 7 bases. Germline CDR1 is LNHDA and CDR2 is SQIVND (reference sequence). The CDR3 runs 15 residues. Trimming removed 7 bases from V and 0 bases from J; junction bases left unmatched: 6.